This passage covers 18 T cell receptor beta chains from one sample sequenced in a study of T cells in Graves' hyperthyroidism and ophthalmopathy. RNA transcripts served as the template for amplifying TCR beta CDR3 regions. The HTBI primer set was used in a first-round RT-PCR of the TCR CDR3. MiXCR was run by TCRdb on the multiplex PCR reads, yielding one entry per CDR3 protein. Among hundreds of thousands of distinct CDR3 sequences listed, around 15% were seen once. Sample: blood. These receptors all come from a woman in her twenties or thirties with Graves' hyperthyroidism.

There are a few counts of this clonotype. The rearrangement uses TRBV5-5 and TRBJ2-2; D may be TRBD2 (6 bases). This CDR3 region has 14 residues. The V and J ends lost 1 base and 7 bases respectively, with 11 bases between them. The V gene's germline CDR1 is SGHKS and CDR2 YYEKEE (reference sequence). This chain's CDR3 is CASSLYGSNGELFF. The CDR3 DNA is TGTGCCAGCAGCTTGTACGGGAGCAACGGGGAGCTGTTTTTT.

This clonotype was seen once. V is TRBV5-1 and J is TRBJ2-7; possibly TRBD2 for D (5 bases). Trimming stripped 4 bases from V and 7 bases from J, with 18 bases between. Germline V gene lookup returns CDR1 SGHRS and CDR2 YFSETQ. The CDR3 runs to 14 residues. For the CDR3, the DNA is TGCGCCAGCAGCAGAGTTCCGGGGAGTGAGGAGCAGTACTTC. As protein: CASSRVPGSEEQYF.

This clonotype was counted ten times or more. The chain carries TRBV28 and TRBJ2-7; TRBD2 might be the D (5 bases). Germline CDR1 and CDR2: MDHEN and SYDVKM. The V end was cut by 5 bases, the J end by 6 bases, with 17 bases between. The CDR3 length is 14 residues. This chain's CDR3 is CASSPSPTRREQYF. The DNA for the CDR3 is TGTGCCAGCAGTCCATCCCCCACTAGACGCGAGCAGTACTTC.

This clonotype came up many times. CDR3 nucleotides: TGTGCCACCAGCAGAGGGGACGGGACAGGGAGTTACGAGCAGTACTTC. As protein: CATSRGDGTGSYEQYF. The chain combines TRBV15 with TRBJ2-7; 9 nucleotides agree with TRBD1. The CDR3 has 16 amino acids. Germline values: CDR1 LNHNV, CDR2 YYDKDF (reference sequence). V lost 1 base and J lost 4; bases outside the gene matches: 8.

This clonotype was counted between two and nine times. The V gene is TRBV6-2 or TRBV6-3, the J gene TRBJ2-1; TRBD2 matches at 12 bases. CDR1 and CDR2 from the germline V gene are MNHEY and SVGEGT. The ends lost 2 bases at V and 6 bases at J; junction bases unmatched: 2. The CDR3 extends over 15 amino acids. The DNA for the CDR3 is TGTGCCAGCAGTTACGCGGGACTAGCGGGCAATGAGCAGTTCTTC. It yields the protein CASSYAGLAGNEQFF.

CDR3 residues: CSAGSGRNYGYTF. CDR3 nucleotides: TGCAGTGCGGGGTCGGGGAGGAACTATGGCTACACCTTC. The chain is built from TRBV20-1 and TRBJ1-2; D unresolved. The CDR3 has 13 residues. The V gene's germline CDR1 is DFQATT and CDR2 SNEGSKA (reference sequence). V dropped 6 bases and J dropped 2 bases, with 13 bases sitting between them.

The V call is TRBV7-2, the J call TRBJ1-2; D gene uncertain. The CDR3 runs to 13 residues. CDR1 is SGHTA, CDR2 FQGNSA, per germline. The V gene lost 4 bases and the J gene lost 0 bases, with 6 bases spanning the gap. The CDR3 nucleotides read TGTGCCAGCAGCTCTCCCCCTAACTATGGCTACACCTTC. As protein: CASSSPPNYGYTF.

The chain uses TRBV27 and TRBJ1-3, with D possibly TRBD1 on 5 matching bases. The CDR3 contains 18 residues. With 4 bases removed from V and 3 bases from J, the gap between germline ends came to 22 bases. Germline CDR1 reads MNHEY; CDR2 reads SMNVEV (reference sequence). The CDR3: CASSSPRWGSRIGNTIYF. CDR3 nucleotide sequence: TGTGCCAGCAGTTCACCCCGCTGGGGCAGTAGAATTGGAAACACCATATATTTT.

This clonotype has at least ten counts. This chain links TRBV7-9 with TRBJ1-2, with 9 positions matching TRBD1. CDR1 SEHNR and CDR2 FQNEAQ come from the germline V gene (reference sequence). CDR3 length equals 15 residues. Trimming took 2 bases from V and 5 from J; bases not matched to a gene: 6. The CDR3 DNA follows: TGTGCCAGCAGCTTAATAGGGACAGGGCTTTATGGCTACACCTTC. Protein: CASSLIGTGLYGYTF.

This clonotype was observed a handful of times. The chain joins TRBV10-3 to TRBJ2-5; D perhaps matches TRBD1 (5 bases). The germline gives CDR1 ENHRY, CDR2 SYGVKD. The CDR3 contains 14 residues. V shed 8 bases and J shed 1 base, with 14 bases lying between them. The CDR3 region has the DNA TGTGCCATCTCCTTTGGAGACAGCCAAGAGACCCAGTACTTC. Translating gives CAISFGDSQETQYF.

This clonotype has a count of ten or more. The V gene is TRBV7-2, the J gene TRBJ1-5; D gene uncertain. Germline V gene lookup returns CDR1 SGHTA and CDR2 FQGNSA. This CDR3 comprises 16 residues. With 1 base removed from V and 2 bases from J, the gap between germline ends came to 12 bases. The DNA of the CDR3 is TGTGCCAGCAGCTTAGGCTCCCGCTTAGGCAATCAGCCCCAGCATTTT. Protein sequence: CASSLGSRLGNQPQHF.

This clonotype was observed many times. This chain links TRBV2 with TRBJ1-6; D may be TRBD1 (6 bases). Trimming took off 4 bases at V and 12 bases at J, with 16 bases between the two ends. This CDR3 is built from 14 residues. Germline V gives CDR1 SNHLY, CDR2 FYNNEI. The CDR3 spells CASSAASQGRPLHF. CDR3 nucleotide sequence: TGTGCCAGCAGTGCTGCTTCACAGGGTCGACCCCTCCACTTT.

This clonotype has more than one count but fewer than ten. A much larger clone differs by one base, so this may be a read error. V is TRBV6-2 or TRBV6-3 and J is TRBJ2-7; unclear D gene. The CDR3 runs to 15 residues. Germline V gene sequence: CDR1 MNHEY, CDR2 SVGEGT. The CDR3 loop reads CASSYQDRSSYEQHF. As DNA, the CDR3 is TGTGCCAGCAGTTACCAGGACCGAAGCTCCTACGAGCAGCACTTC.

This clonotype was picked up many times. The rearrangement links TRBV28 to TRBJ2-7; the match to TRBD1 covers 10 bases. The germline CDR1 and CDR2 sequences are MDHEN and SYDVKM. The CDR3 is 15 amino acids. V lost 4 bases and J lost 2; bases outside the gene matches: 5. The CDR3 sequence: CASSSTGTGAYEQYF. In nucleotides, the CDR3 is TGTGCCAGCAGTTCCACCGGGACAGGGGCCTACGAGCAGTACTTC.

The sample holds a few counts of this clonotype. The V call is TRBV20-1, the J call TRBJ1-4; D not resolved. Per germline, CDR1 DFQATT and CDR2 SNEGSKA (reference sequence). This CDR3 is built from 16 residues. Trimming removed 0 bases at V and 0 bases at J, with 11 bases between. This CDR3 is CSARDRLGSTNEKLFF. The DNA for the CDR3 is TGCAGTGCTAGAGATCGCCTGGGGTCAACTAATGAAAAACTGTTTTTT.

This clonotype was counted only a few times. The CDR3 nucleotides are TGCGCCAGCAGCCAAGAAGTTTCCGGGGGCACTGAAGCTTTCTTT. Translated, it gives CASSQEVSGGTEAFF. This rearrangement joins TRBV4-1 to TRBJ1-1; D is possibly TRBD1 (5 bases). CDR1 is MGHRA and CDR2 is YSYEKL in the germline V gene. Trimming removed 0 bases from V and 4 bases from J, with 12 bases in between. The CDR3 loop spans 15 amino acids.

This chain links TRBV28 with TRBJ2-1; TRBD2 aligns across 9 bases. This CDR3 region has 12 residues. The J segment lost 14 bases and the V segment lost 5 bases, leaving 7 bases of the junction unmatched. Germline CDR1 is MDHEN and CDR2 is SYDVKM. CDR3 sequence: CASSPPGLAKFF. The CDR3 nucleotides read TGTGCCAGCAGTCCTCCGGGACTAGCAAAGTTCTTC.

This rearrangement joins TRBV7-3 to TRBJ2-7; the match to TRBD2 covers 8 bases. CDR1 SGHTA and CDR2 FQGTGA come from the germline V gene. Trimming cost V 5 bases and J 9 bases; bases outside gene matches: 3. This CDR3 contains 11 residues. In DNA, the CDR3 is TGTGCCAGCAGCGGCGGGGGGATGCAGTACTTC. Protein: CASSGGGMQYF. The full variable domain, in which reference TRBV7-3 and TRBJ2-7 provide the parts outside the CDR3, is GAGVSQTPSNKVTEKGKYVELRCDPISGHTALYWYRQSLGQGPEFLIYFQGTGAADDSGLPNDRFFAVRPEGSVSTLKIQRTERGDSAVYLCASSGGGMQYFGPGTRLTVT.